The clone carrying this T cell receptor beta chain appeared a single time. The entry originates in a study of blood T cell repertoires in COVID-19. In the study overall: In each case, the material was cDNA or gDNA derived from T cells, B-cell-depleted T cells, or PBMCs.

Profiled with immunoSEQ multiplex PCR; TCRdb holds only in-frame clones, not every one. This sample has about 220,000 clones, with about four fifths found just once. The CDR3 has 15 residues. CDR1 is SNHLY, CDR2 FYNNEI, per germline. Trimming removed 4 bases from V and 3 bases from J, with 16 bases in between. Cohorts were determined from participant-reported clinical history. Resolution of symptoms, clearance, or two negative PCRs was present in recovered Cohort 3 donors. This chain uses TRBV2 with TRBJ2-7; D perhaps matches TRBD2 (6 bases). The sequenced sample consisted of PBMCs or T cells enriched from blood (not recorded which). The origin of this receptor is a woman aged 60-70 years who had recovered from COVID-19. The CDR3 nucleotides are TGTGCCAGCAGTGGCGGCCCCTCGGGGGACTACGAGCAGTACTTC. Amino acids: CASSGGPSGDYEQYF.